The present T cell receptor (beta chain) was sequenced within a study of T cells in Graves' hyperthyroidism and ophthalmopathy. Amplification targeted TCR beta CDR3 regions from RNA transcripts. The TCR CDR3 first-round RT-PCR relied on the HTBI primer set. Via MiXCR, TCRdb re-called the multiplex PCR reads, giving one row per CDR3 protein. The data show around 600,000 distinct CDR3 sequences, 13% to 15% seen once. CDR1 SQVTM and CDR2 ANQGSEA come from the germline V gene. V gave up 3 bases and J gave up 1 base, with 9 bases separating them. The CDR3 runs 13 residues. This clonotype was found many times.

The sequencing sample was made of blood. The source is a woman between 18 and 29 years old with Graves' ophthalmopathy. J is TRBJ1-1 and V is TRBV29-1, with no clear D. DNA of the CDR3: TGCAGCGTTGATGGAAGGAGGAACACTGAAGCTTTCTTT. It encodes CSVDGRRNTEAFF.